The clone carrying this T cell receptor (beta chain) occurred a few times. Trimming took off 6 bases at V and 4 bases at J, with 12 bases between the two ends. CDR3 length equals 13 residues. CDR1 MNHEY and CDR2 SVGEGT come from the germline V gene. Indicated time point: blood at routine non-recurrence follow-up after resection. From tumor, nontumor lung or frozen PBMC, whole RNA was taken unsorted for sequencing. The sample originates from a study of spatial heterogeneity in lung cancer. Study information: Sequencing of follow-up PBMC samples took place when they were available, at a median of roughly 25 months after resection.

On each TCR cDNA molecule, a unique molecular identifier was present. MiXCR, run by TCRdb on the 5' RACE reads, gives a single entry per CDR3 protein. The sample consists of tens of thousands of distinct CDR3 sequences, 9.7% of them appearing once. The chain uses TRBV6-2 or TRBV6-3 and TRBJ1-2; D may be TRBD1 (5 bases). This TCR was sampled from a male donor with early-stage non-small cell lung cancer. The sample here was PBMCs, taken at follow-up. CDR3 in amino acids: CASRQDGPYGYTF. In DNA, the CDR3 is TGTGCCAGCAGACAGGACGGACCCTATGGCTACACCTTC.